The entry below describes one TCR beta chain. Its antigen remains unidentified. The input lacks base qualities; no much larger clone sits a single base away. The cysteine opens and the phenylalanine closes a CDR3 of 15 amino acids. The DNA shown is the 45-base CDR3, in frame from base 1. V loses 1 base, J loses 0 bases, and the germline ends lie 10 bases apart. According to the germline V gene (reference sequence), CDR1 reads SGHNT and CDR2 reads YYREEE. Libraries came from the immunoSEQ multiplex PCR assay. TCRdb mirrors the immuneACCESS table, restricted to in-frame sequences. Some clones are absent from its copies; in checked studies, under half trace to an unresolved V gene, and the reason for the others is unknown. In this sample the table shows 100,000 or so clones, nearly 96% of which occur a single time. Together, the top ten hold approximately 0.21% of the sample. This record comes from a study of technical replicates of blood from a handful of donors (dated by TCRdb to the late 2010s).

The sequenced sample was T cells isolated from PBMCs. The rearrangement combines TRBV5-4 with TRBJ1-1, with no confidently assigned D gene. The receptor's source is a human donor in good health. The DNA is as follows: TGTGCCAGCAGCTTGCGCAGGAACTTGAACACTGAAGCTTTCTTT. This gives the protein CASSLRRNLNTEAFF. This CDR3, with the reference TRBV5-4 and TRBJ1-1 proteins standing in past its ends, gives the full variable domain ETGVTQSPTHLIKTRGQQVTLRCSSQSGHNTVSWYQQALGQGPQFIFQYYREEENGRGNFPPRFSGLQFPNYSSELNVNALELDDSALYLCASSLRRNLNTEAFFGQGTRLTVV.